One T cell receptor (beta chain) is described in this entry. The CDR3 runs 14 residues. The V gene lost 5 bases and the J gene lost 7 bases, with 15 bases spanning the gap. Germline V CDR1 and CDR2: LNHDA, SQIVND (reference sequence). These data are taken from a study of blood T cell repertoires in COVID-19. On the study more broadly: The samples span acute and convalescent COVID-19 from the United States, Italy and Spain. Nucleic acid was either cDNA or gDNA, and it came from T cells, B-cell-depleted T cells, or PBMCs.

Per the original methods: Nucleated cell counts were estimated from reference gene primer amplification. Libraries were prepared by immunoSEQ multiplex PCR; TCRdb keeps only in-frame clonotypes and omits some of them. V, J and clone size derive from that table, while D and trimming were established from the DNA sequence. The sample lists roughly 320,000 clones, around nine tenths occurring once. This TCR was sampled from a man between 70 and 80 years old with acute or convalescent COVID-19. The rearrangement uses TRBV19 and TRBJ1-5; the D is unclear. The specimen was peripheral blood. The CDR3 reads CASSVPGSDQPQHF. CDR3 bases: TGTGCCAGTAGTGTGCCGGGGAGTGACCAGCCCCAGCATTTT.